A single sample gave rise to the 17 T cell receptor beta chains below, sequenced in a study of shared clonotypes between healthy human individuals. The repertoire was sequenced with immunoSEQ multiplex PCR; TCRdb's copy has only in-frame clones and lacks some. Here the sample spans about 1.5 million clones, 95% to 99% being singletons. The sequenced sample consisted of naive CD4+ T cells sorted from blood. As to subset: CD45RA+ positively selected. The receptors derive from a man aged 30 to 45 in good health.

The CDR3 bases are TGTGCCAGCTCACCACAAGACCGTCCCTTATCCTACAATGAGCAGTTCTTC. Its protein product is CASSPQDRPLSYNEQFF. J is TRBJ2-1 and V is TRBV18; no clear D. The CDR3 runs to 17 residues. V was pared by 1 base and J by 1 base, with 14 bases between. The germline gives CDR1 KGHSH, CDR2 LQKENI.

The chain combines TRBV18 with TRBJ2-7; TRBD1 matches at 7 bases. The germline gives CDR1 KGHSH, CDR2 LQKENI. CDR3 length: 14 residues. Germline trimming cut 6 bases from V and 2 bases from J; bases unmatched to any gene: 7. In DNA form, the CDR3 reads TGTGCCAGCTCCGGGGACAGAGGTCCCTACGAGCAGTACTTC. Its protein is CASSGDRGPYEQYF.

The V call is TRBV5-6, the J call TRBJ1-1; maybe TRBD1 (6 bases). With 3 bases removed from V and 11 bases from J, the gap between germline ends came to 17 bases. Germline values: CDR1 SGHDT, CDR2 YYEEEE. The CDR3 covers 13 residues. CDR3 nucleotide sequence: TGTGCCAGCAGCTCTATTACAGGGTGGGAGGCTTTCTTT. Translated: CASSSITGWEAFF.

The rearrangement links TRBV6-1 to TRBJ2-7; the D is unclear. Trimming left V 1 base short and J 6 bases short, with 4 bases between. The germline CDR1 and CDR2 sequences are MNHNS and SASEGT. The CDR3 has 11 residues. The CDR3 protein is CASSEESEQYF. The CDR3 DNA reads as TGTGCCAGCAGTGAAGAGTCCGAGCAGTACTTC.

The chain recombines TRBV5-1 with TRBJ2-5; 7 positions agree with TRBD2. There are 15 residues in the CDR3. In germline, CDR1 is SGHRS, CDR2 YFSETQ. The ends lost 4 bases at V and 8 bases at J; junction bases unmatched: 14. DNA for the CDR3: TGCGCCAGCAGCATGACTAGCACCCGCAAGAGTACCCAGTACTTC. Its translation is CASSMTSTRKSTQYF.

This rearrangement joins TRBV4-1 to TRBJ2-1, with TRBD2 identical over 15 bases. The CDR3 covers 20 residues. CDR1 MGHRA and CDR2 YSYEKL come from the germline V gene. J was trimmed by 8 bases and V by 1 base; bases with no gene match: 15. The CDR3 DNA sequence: TGCGCCAGCAGCCAAGGTTGGGGTCCGGGACTAGCGGGAGGTAACGATGAGCAGTTCTTC. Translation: CASSQGWGPGLAGGNDEQFF.

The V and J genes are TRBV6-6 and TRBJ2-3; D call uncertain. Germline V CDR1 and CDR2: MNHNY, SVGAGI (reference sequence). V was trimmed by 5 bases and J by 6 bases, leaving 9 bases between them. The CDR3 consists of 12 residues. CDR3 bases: TGTGCCAGCAGTCCCTCCGGGGATACGCAGTATTTT. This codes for CASSPSGDTQYF.

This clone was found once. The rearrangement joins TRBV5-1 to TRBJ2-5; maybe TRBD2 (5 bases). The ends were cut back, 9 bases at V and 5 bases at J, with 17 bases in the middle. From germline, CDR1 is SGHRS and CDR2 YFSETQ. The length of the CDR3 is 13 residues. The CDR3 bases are TGCGCCACGCACGCGGGTCCGCACGAGACCCAGTACTTC. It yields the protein CATHAGPHETQYF.

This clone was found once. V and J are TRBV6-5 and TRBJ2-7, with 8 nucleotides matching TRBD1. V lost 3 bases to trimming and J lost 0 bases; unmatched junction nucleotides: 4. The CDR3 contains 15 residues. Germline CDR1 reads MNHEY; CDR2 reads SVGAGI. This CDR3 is CASSYGDRSSYEQYF. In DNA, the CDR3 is TGTGCCAGCAGTTATGGGGACAGGAGCTCCTACGAGCAGTACTTC.

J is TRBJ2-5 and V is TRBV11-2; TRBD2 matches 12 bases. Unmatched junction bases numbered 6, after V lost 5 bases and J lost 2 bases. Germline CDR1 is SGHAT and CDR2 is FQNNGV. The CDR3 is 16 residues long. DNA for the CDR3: TGTGCCAGCAGCCCACTAGCGGGAGGACCACAAGAGACCCAGTACTTC. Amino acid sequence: CASSPLAGGPQETQYF. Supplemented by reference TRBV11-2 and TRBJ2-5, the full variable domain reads EAGVAQSPRYKIIEKRQSVAFWCNPISGHATLYWYQQILGQGPKLLIQFQNNGVVDDSQLPKDRFSAERLKGVDSTLKIQPAKLEDSAVYLCASSPLAGGPQETQYFGPGTRLLVL.

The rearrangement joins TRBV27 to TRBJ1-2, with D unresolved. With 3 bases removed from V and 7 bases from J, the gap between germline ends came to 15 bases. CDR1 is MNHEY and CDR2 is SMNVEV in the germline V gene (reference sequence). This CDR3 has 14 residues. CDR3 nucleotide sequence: TGTGCCAGCAGTTTTCTTGGCAGAAAAGGTGGCTACACCTTC. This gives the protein CASSFLGRKGGYTF.

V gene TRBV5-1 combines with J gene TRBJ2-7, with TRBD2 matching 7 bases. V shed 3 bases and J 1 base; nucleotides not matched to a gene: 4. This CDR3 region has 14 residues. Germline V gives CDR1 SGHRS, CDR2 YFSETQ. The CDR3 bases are TGCGCCAGCAGCTCTTCAGCGGGGTCCTACGAGCAGTACTTC. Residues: CASSSSAGSYEQYF. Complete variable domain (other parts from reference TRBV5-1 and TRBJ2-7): KAGVTQTPRYLIKTRGQQVTLSCSPISGHRSVSWYQQTPGQGLQFLFEYFSETQRNKGNFPGRFSGRQFSNSRSEMNVSTLELGDSALYLCASSSSAGSYEQYFGPGTRLTVT.

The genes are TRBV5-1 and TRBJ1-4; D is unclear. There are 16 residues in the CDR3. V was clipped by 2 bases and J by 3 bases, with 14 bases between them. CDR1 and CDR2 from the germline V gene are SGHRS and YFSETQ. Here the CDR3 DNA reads TGCGCCAGCAGCTTACTACCGGGTGCAGCTAATGAAAAACTGTTTTTT. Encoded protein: CASSLLPGAANEKLFF.

As DNA, the CDR3 is TGTGCCATCAGTGAGTCGACAATTACGACAAGCGGGAGACCTACCGGGGAGCTGTTTTTT. As protein: CAISESTITTSGRPTGELFF. The gene calls are TRBV10-3 and TRBJ2-2; 8 bases match TRBD2. With 0 bases clipped from V and 5 bases from J, the junction kept 17 bases outside the gene matches. CDR1 and CDR2 from the germline V gene are ENHRY and SYGVKD. The CDR3 sequence is 20 residues long.

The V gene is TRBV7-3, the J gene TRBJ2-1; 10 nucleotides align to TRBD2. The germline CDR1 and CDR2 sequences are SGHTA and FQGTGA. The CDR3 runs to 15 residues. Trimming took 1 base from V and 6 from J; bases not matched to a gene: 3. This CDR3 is CASSLSSGRGNEQFF. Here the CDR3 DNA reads TGTGCCAGCAGCTTAAGCAGCGGGAGGGGCAATGAGCAGTTCTTC.

CDR3 coding DNA: TGTGCCAGCAGCCAAGAACTCTTGGTGAACACTGAAGCTTTCTTT. This encodes CASSQELLVNTEAFF. J is TRBJ1-1 and V is TRBV14, with D uncertain. The V end lost 0 bases, the J end lost 0 bases, and 8 bases lay between the germline ends. This CDR3 region has 15 residues. The germline CDR1 and CDR2 sequences are SGHDN and FVKESK.

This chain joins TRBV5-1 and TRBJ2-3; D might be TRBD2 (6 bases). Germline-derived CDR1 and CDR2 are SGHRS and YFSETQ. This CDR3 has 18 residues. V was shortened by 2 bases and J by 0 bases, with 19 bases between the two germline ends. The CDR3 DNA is TGCGCCAGCAGCTTAATCCGGGACTCCCTAGGGAGCACAGATACGCAGTATTTT. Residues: CASSLIRDSLGSTDTQYF.